The 4 T cell receptor beta chains below all came from one sample that was sequenced in a study of T cell responses to AZD1222 COVID-19 vaccine. Clones were read by immunoSEQ multiplex PCR, and TCRdb kept only the in-frame ones, dropping some. The sample has 150,000 to 200,000 clones, roughly 92% seen once. The material was peripheral blood, obtained 28 days after the second AZD1222 dose. The receptor source for this set is an adult who received the AZD1222 COVID-19 vaccine.

This clone was observed a single time. The chain recombines TRBV5-1 with TRBJ1-1; the D gene is possibly TRBD1 (5 bases). CDR3 length: 14 amino acids. Germline V gives CDR1 SGHRS, CDR2 YFSETQ. The V and J ends lost 4 bases and 3 bases respectively, with 13 bases between them. The CDR3 DNA reads as TGCGCCAGCAGCCTAGGCTCGGGGGACACTGAAGCTTTCTTT. Protein product: CASSLGSGDTEAFF.

The rearrangement links TRBV13 to TRBJ2-1; tentative D call: TRBD2 (5 bases). The CDR3 contains 13 residues. Germline V lookup: CDR1 PRHDT, CDR2 FYEKMQ (reference sequence). Trimming took 6 bases from V and 5 from J, leaving 11 bases between them. Here the CDR3 reads CASRLLENNEQFF. DNA for the CDR3: TGTGCCAGCAGGTTACTAGAGAACAATGAGCAGTTCTTC.

This clone has just one count. This chain's CDR3 is CASSAGQGIYTGELFF. In DNA form, the CDR3 reads TGTGCCAGCAGTGCGGGACAGGGCATTTATACCGGGGAGCTGTTTTTT. This chain joins TRBV2 and TRBJ2-2, with 9 nucleotides matching TRBD1. Germline CDR1 SNHLY, CDR2 FYNNEI. The J segment lost 5 bases and the V segment lost 4 bases, leaving 8 bases of the junction unmatched. The CDR3 extends over 16 amino acids.

V usage is TRBV11-3 and J usage is TRBJ2-5; the match to TRBD1 covers 12 bases. Germline CDR1 SGHNT, CDR2 YENEEA. The CDR3 has 15 amino acids. After removal of 4 bases from V and 5 bases from J, the junction contained 5 bases not matched to a gene. Written as DNA, the CDR3 is TGTGCCAGCAGCTGGGGACAGGGGGCTTGGGAGACCCAGTACTTC. It yields the protein CASSWGQGAWETQYF.